This entry lists 26 T cell receptor beta chains sequenced from one sample in a study of PD-1 blockade in classical Hodgkin lymphoma. The time point denotes: newly diagnosed, previously untreated cHL patient sample. Generated by immunoSEQ multiplex PCR, the TCRdb table keeps only in-frame clones and is missing some. The profile covers 20,000 to 25,000 clones, with 94% appearing a single time and approximately 5% taken by the ten largest. Source material: peripheral blood mononuclear cells (PBMCs). The receptors were gathered from a human donor with classical Hodgkin lymphoma.

The chain combines TRBV11-2 with TRBJ2-3; 10 nucleotides agree with TRBD2. This CDR3 contains 16 residues. V gave up 4 bases and J gave up 5 bases; unmatched junction bases: 9. Germline CDR1 SGHAT, CDR2 FQNNGV. The CDR3 DNA follows: TGTGCCAGCAGCTCGAGAGCGGGGGGGCTGATAGATACGCAGTATTTT. Residues: CASSSRAGGLIDTQYF.

V usage is TRBV4-1 and J usage is TRBJ1-2; 10 bases agree with TRBD1. Germline V gene data show CDR1 as MGHRA and CDR2 as YSYEKL. The CDR3 is 16 amino acids. With 2 bases clipped from V and 0 bases from J, the junction kept 3 bases outside the gene matches. CDR3 in DNA: TGCGCCAGCAGCCAACGGGACAGGGGACCTAACTATGGCTACACCTTC. Its protein product is CASSQRDRGPNYGYTF.

This CDR3 is CASSIGTGRGYQPQHF. CDR3 nucleotides: TGTGCCAGTAGTATTGGGACAGGGAGGGGGTATCAGCCCCAGCATTTT. The gene calls are TRBV19 and TRBJ1-5, with 9 bases lining up with TRBD1. This CDR3 has 16 residues. The germline V gene encodes CDR1 LNHDA and CDR2 SQIVND (reference sequence). The junction had 8 bases not matched to a gene; V was cut back by 3 bases and J by 5 bases.

As concerns this clone: Other DNA sequences in this sample translate to the same CDR3. The gene calls are TRBV6-1 and TRBJ2-7, with D perhaps matching TRBD2 (8 bases). Per the germline V gene, CDR1 is MNHNS and CDR2 is SASEGT. Trimming took 1 base from V and 9 from J, leaving 25 bases between them. The CDR3 totals 17 residues. CDR3 residues: CASSEEGAGPRGGAQYF. In DNA form, the CDR3 reads TGTGCCAGCAGTGAAGAGGGGGCGGGTCCCCGGGGGGGCGCGCAGTACTTC.

This clone was observed once. The V gene is TRBV2, the J gene TRBJ2-1; TRBD1 matches at 8 bases. The CDR3 length is 15 residues. CDR1 and CDR2 (germline): SNHLY, FYNNEI. V was pared by 4 bases and J by 3 bases, with 5 bases of the junction left unmatched. This CDR3 is CASSGTGPLYNEQFF. For the CDR3, the DNA is TGTGCCAGCAGTGGGACAGGGCCCCTCTACAATGAGCAGTTCTTC.

The table lists this clone with a count of one. This chain joins TRBV14 and TRBJ1-2; D remains ambiguous. V was pared by 1 base and J by 9 bases, with 9 bases between. CDR3 length: 12 amino acids. CDR1 and CDR2 from the germline V gene are SGHDN and FVKESK. This chain's CDR3 is CASSQGENRYTF. The CDR3 nucleotides read TGTGCCAGCAGCCAAGGAGAGAATCGCTACACCTTC.

This clone was seen only once. The chain couples TRBV19 to TRBJ2-1; D possibly matches TRBD1 or TRBD2 (7 bases each). The V and J ends lost 4 bases and 12 bases respectively, with 13 bases between them. The CDR3 totals 12 residues. Germline assignment: CDR1 LNHDA and CDR2 SQIVND (reference sequence). CDR3 in amino acids: CASSTAGGGQFF. Here the CDR3 DNA reads TGTGCCAGTAGTACCGCAGGGGGGGGGCAGTTCTTC.

This clone has a single count. The chain carries TRBV5-1 and TRBJ1-2, with a tentative D call TRBD1 (6 bases). The V and J ends lost 4 bases and 8 bases respectively, with 27 bases between them. Looked up from germline, CDR1 is SGHRS and CDR2 is YFSETQ. The CDR3 runs to 17 residues. CDR3 coding DNA: TGCGCCAGCAGCCCGTCGCCTACAGGGATCGCGGTAGTGGGCTACACCTTC. The encoded protein is CASSPSPTGIAVVGYTF.

The V call is TRBV6-5, the J call TRBJ1-1; D gene uncertain. This CDR3 is built from 14 residues. With 0 bases removed from V and 12 bases from J, the gap between germline ends came to 17 bases. Germline loops: CDR1 MNHEY, CDR2 SVGAGI. CDR3 loop: CASSYSGWVDSPFF. DNA for the CDR3: TGTGCCAGCAGTTACTCGGGGTGGGTGGACTCTCCTTTCTTT.

The chain uses TRBV29-1 and TRBJ2-7, with D maybe TRBD1 (5 bases). The germline V gene has CDR1 SQVTM and CDR2 ANQGSEA. This CDR3 contains 13 residues. The germline V and J ends were trimmed by 6 bases and 1 base, with 13 bases remaining between them. The CDR3 sequence: CSVGAGSSYEQYF. CDR3 nucleotide sequence: TGCAGCGTAGGGGCCGGGTCTTCCTACGAGCAGTACTTC.

This chain joins TRBV13 and TRBJ2-2, with 7 bases aligning to TRBD2. J was trimmed by 4 bases and V by 5 bases; bases with no gene match: 10. The CDR3 length is 16 residues. CDR1 and CDR2 from the germline V gene are PRHDT and FYEKMQ (reference sequence). CDR3: CASSEVRGVLTGELFF. The CDR3, as DNA: TGTGCCAGCAGCGAAGTACGGGGGGTTCTCACCGGGGAGCTGTTTTTT.

The chain uses TRBV30 and TRBJ1-1; D is uncertain. The CDR3 totals 11 residues. Germline-derived CDR1 and CDR2 are GTSNPN and SVGIG (reference sequence). Trimming removed 2 bases from V and 8 bases from J, with 9 bases in between. The CDR3 sequence is CAWSSQIEAFF. CDR3 bases: TGTGCCTGGAGTTCCCAGATCGAAGCTTTCTTT.

This chain connects TRBV6-1 to TRBJ2-3; no reliable D call. Trimming stripped 3 bases from V and 0 bases from J, with 7 bases between. Germline V lookup: CDR1 MNHNS, CDR2 SASEGT. The CDR3 is 14 amino acids. This chain's CDR3 is CASSDGSSTDTQYF. Here the CDR3 DNA reads TGTGCCAGCAGTGACGGGTCTAGCACAGATACGCAGTATTTT.

V and J are TRBV6-5 and TRBJ2-2; possible D gene TRBD2, 6 bases. Looked up from germline, CDR1 is MNHEY and CDR2 is SVGAGI. V lost 9 bases to trimming and J lost 6 bases, with 20 bases between them. This CDR3 comprises 15 residues. The CDR3 loop reads CASTAGEVPAGELFF. DNA for the CDR3: TGTGCCAGTACCGCCGGGGAGGTACCGGCCGGGGAGCTGTTTTTT.

The gene calls are TRBV7-5 and TRBJ2-2. TRBV7-5 is assigned pseudogene status. CDR3 length equals 15 residues. The CDR3 DNA sequence: TGTGTCAGAAGCCCCCGGACGGTAAACACCGGGGAGCTGTTTTTT. Translating gives CVRSPRTVNTGELFF.

The V gene is TRBV19, the J gene TRBJ2-7; 10 nucleotides match TRBD1. Germline lookup yields CDR1 LNHDA and CDR2 SQIVND (reference sequence). The CDR3 extends over 15 amino acids. V shed 4 bases and J 5 bases; nucleotides not matched to a gene: 8. The CDR3 reads CASSTSTGGRDEQYF. CDR3 coding DNA: TGTGCCAGTAGTACCTCGACAGGGGGCCGAGACGAGCAGTACTTC.

The genes are TRBV19 and TRBJ2-1; D ambiguous. V lost 5 bases, J lost 4 bases, and 12 bases lay in between. Looked up from germline, CDR1 is LNHDA and CDR2 is SQIVND (reference sequence). The CDR3 totals 14 residues. The CDR3 nucleotides are TGTGCCAGTAGTCCCAAATACCCATACAATGAGCAGTTCTTC. As protein: CASSPKYPYNEQFF.

This clone appeared a single time. The rearrangement links TRBV10-3 to TRBJ1-3; D not certain. The CDR3 sequence is 14 residues long. V gave up 2 bases and J gave up 4 bases, with 9 bases separating them. The germline CDR1 and CDR2 sequences are ENHRY and SYGVKD. CDR3 nucleotides: TGTGCCATCAGTGAGAACCCTGGGGGAAACACCATATATTTT. This gives the protein CAISENPGGNTIYF.

The gene calls are TRBV5-6 and TRBJ2-2; D not resolved. Per germline, CDR1 SGHDT and CDR2 YYEEEE. The V end was cut by 2 bases, the J end by 2 bases, with 4 bases between. This CDR3 spans 13 amino acids. This CDR3 is CASSFVNTGELFF. The CDR3 bases are TGTGCCAGCAGCTTTGTAAACACCGGGGAGCTGTTTTTT.

V gene TRBV6-6 combines with J gene TRBJ1-6; no firm D call. The CDR3 runs to 13 residues. V lost 4 bases to trimming and J lost 10 bases, with 11 bases between them. Per the germline V gene, CDR1 is MNHNY and CDR2 is SVGAGI (reference sequence). In nucleotides, the CDR3 is TGTGCCAGCAGTTTCTTATCGGGGTCACCCCTCCACTTT. It codes for CASSFLSGSPLHF.

V usage is TRBV9 and J usage is TRBJ2-3; weak D call: TRBD2 (6 bases). The CDR3 contains 13 residues. The germline V and J ends were trimmed by 3 bases and 5 bases, with 10 bases remaining between them. CDR1 SGDLS and CDR2 YYNGEE come from the germline V gene. In nucleotides, the CDR3 is TGTGCCAGCAGCGCGCGGGGAGGAGATACGCAGTATTTT. It translates to CASSARGGDTQYF.

The genes are TRBV12-2 and TRBJ2-6; TRBD1 is the table's D call, not checked against the DNA. TRBV12-2 is termed a pseudogene. There are 20 residues in the CDR3. The CDR3 DNA reads TGTGCAAGTCGCTTAGCACCCTCCGGGACAGGTTCCTCTGGGGCCAACGTCCTGACTTTC. Protein: CASRLAPSGTGSSGANVLTF.

J is TRBJ1-2 and V is TRBV21-1; the D call of TRBD1 is as the table states it, not checked on the DNA. TRBV21-1 is marked as a pseudogene. The CDR3 runs to 17 residues. The CDR3 DNA is TGTGCCAGCAGCAATGATACCGACAGGGGGCGCAATTATGGCTACACCTTC. Translation gives CASSNDTDRGRNYGYTF.

The V gene is TRBV25-1, the J gene TRBJ1-6; D gene uncertain. The CDR3 contains 14 residues. V was trimmed by 6 bases and J by 5 bases, leaving 11 bases between them. CDR1 and CDR2 from the germline V gene are MGHDK and SYGVNS. CDR3 sequence: CASSRTGDNSPLHF. DNA of the CDR3: TGTGCCAGCAGCAGAACGGGCGATAATTCACCCCTCCACTTT.

The J gene is TRBJ1-2, the V gene TRBV25-1; 7 bases are shared with TRBD1. The CDR3 has 13 amino acids. Germline-derived CDR1 and CDR2 are MGHDK and SYGVNS. The V and J ends lost 9 bases and 5 bases, in that order; junction bases with no gene match: 9. The CDR3 sequence is CASRRTGQYGYTF. CDR3 in DNA: TGTGCCAGTAGAAGGACAGGTCAATATGGCTACACCTTC.

The chain is built from TRBV6-5 and TRBJ2-7; 8 nucleotides agree with TRBD1. Germline loops: CDR1 MNHEY, CDR2 SVGAGI. J lost 1 base, V lost 6 bases, and 8 bases had no gene match. The CDR3 runs to 15 residues. The CDR3: CASRDGQGISYEQYF. The CDR3 coding sequence is TGTGCCAGCAGGGATGGACAGGGTATTTCCTACGAGCAGTACTTC.